Presented here are 26 T cell receptor beta chains from one specimen sequenced in a study of blood T cell repertoires in COVID-19. The data were produced by immunoSEQ multiplex PCR, yet TCRdb's version contains in-frame clones alone and is incomplete. This sample yields about 210,000 clones, of which about nine tenths are seen a single time; under 2% belongs to the top ten. Sequenced material: peripheral blood. The source of these receptors is a man aged 70 or older with acute or convalescent COVID-19.

The chain joins TRBV28 to TRBJ2-7; TRBD1 agrees at 8 bases. The V segment lost 7 bases and the J segment 2 bases; nucleotides outside the gene matches: 10. The germline V gene has CDR1 MDHEN and CDR2 SYDVKM. This CDR3 comprises 15 residues. CDR3 sequence reads: CASTQDRVKAYEQYF. Here the CDR3 DNA reads TGTGCCAGCACCCAGGACAGGGTTAAGGCCTACGAGCAGTACTTC. Combining the CDR3 with reference TRBV28 and TRBJ2-7 gives the whole variable domain DVKVTQSSRYLVKRTGEKVFLECVQDMDHENMFWYRQDPGLGLRLIYFSYDVKMKEKGDIPEGYSVSREKKERFSLILESASTNQTSMYLCASTQDRVKAYEQYFGPGTRLTVT.

The genes are TRBV24-1 and TRBJ2-7, with TRBD1 matching 8 bases. The CDR3 is made up of 16 amino acids. Germline V lookup: CDR1 KGHDR, CDR2 SFDVKD. V gave up 2 bases and J gave up 4 bases; unmatched junction bases: 9. CDR3 amino acids: CATSDSRTGLGYEQYF. The DNA of the CDR3 is TGTGCCACCAGTGATTCCAGGACAGGGCTGGGTTACGAGCAGTACTTC.

CDR3 residues: CASSQRAGTSGNNEQFF. DNA for the CDR3: TGCGCCAGCAGCCAGCGCGCCGGGACTAGCGGAAACAATGAGCAGTTCTTC. V is TRBV4-3 and J is TRBJ2-1; 11 bases are a match to TRBD2. The CDR3 totals 17 residues. Germline-derived CDR1 and CDR2 are LGHNA and YSLEER. V was clipped by 3 bases and J by 5 bases; unmatched bases: 9.

The rearrangement links TRBV11-1 to TRBJ2-1; TRBD1 might be the D (6 bases). The germline V gene encodes CDR1 SGHAT and CDR2 FQDESV (reference sequence). The length of the CDR3 is 14 residues. V shed 5 bases and J shed 5 bases, with 13 bases lying between them. The CDR3 is CASSRDNLNNEQFF. The CDR3 nucleotides are TGTGCCAGCAGCAGGGACAACCTAAACAATGAGCAGTTCTTC.

V and J are TRBV10-3 and TRBJ2-2; D gene ambiguous. Germline V CDR1 and CDR2: ENHRY, SYGVKD. The V end lost 0 bases, the J end lost 4 bases, and 9 bases lay between the germline ends. The CDR3 consists of 15 residues. Here the CDR3 DNA reads TGTGCCATCAGTGAGTCTTCGGGTTCCACCGGGGAGCTGTTTTTT. Translating it yields CAISESSGSTGELFF.

The chain joins TRBV6-5 to TRBJ2-7; D is perhaps TRBD2 (6 bases). CDR3 size: 14 residues. The V and J ends lost 10 bases and 0 bases respectively, with 16 bases between them. The germline CDR1 and CDR2 sequences are MNHEY and SVGAGI. The CDR3 spells CATRPGRDSYEQYF. The CDR3 DNA sequence: TGTGCCACCCGCCCCGGGCGGGACTCCTACGAGCAGTACTTC.

The rearrangement uses TRBV5-8 and TRBJ2-5, with D possibly matching TRBD2 (5 bases). The CDR3 has 16 amino acids. In germline, CDR1 is SGHTS, CDR2 YDEGEE. V was clipped by 1 base and J by 1 base, with 14 bases between them. The CDR3 sequence is CASSLFYGMAQETQYF. The CDR3 nucleotides are TGTGCCAGCAGCTTGTTTTACGGGATGGCCCAAGAGACCCAGTACTTC.

The chain has TRBV7-2 and TRBJ2-2; TRBD1 matches 10 bases. Trimming removed 2 bases from V and 5 bases from J; junction bases left unmatched: 5. Germline CDR1 SGHTA, CDR2 FQGNSA. The CDR3 runs to 16 residues. CDR3 DNA: TGTGCCAGCAGCTTACCCGGGACAGGGGTTACCGGGGAGCTGTTTTTT. It encodes CASSLPGTGVTGELFF.

The genes are TRBV5-6 and TRBJ1-6; no clear D gene. V shed 4 bases and J shed 0 bases, with 11 bases lying between them. The CDR3 has 16 residues. Germline CDR1 is SGHDT and CDR2 is YYEEEE. The CDR3 DNA reads TGTGCCAGCAGCCAAGTGACTAGCTCCTATAATTCACCCCTCCACTTT. It encodes CASSQVTSSYNSPLHF.

This clone was seen ten or more times. The V and J genes are TRBV2 and TRBJ2-5; 9 bases align to TRBD2. From germline, CDR1 is SNHLY and CDR2 FYNNEI. The CDR3 loop spans 16 amino acids. Trimming cost V 4 bases and J 7 bases; bases outside gene matches: 13. The CDR3 is CASSAGQRLAVMTQYF. The CDR3 DNA sequence: TGTGCCAGCAGTGCAGGGCAAAGACTAGCGGTTATGACCCAGTACTTC.

The chain combines TRBV12-3 or TRBV12-4 with TRBJ2-3; unclear D gene. The length of the CDR3 is 13 residues. Deletions cut 3 bases from V and 6 bases from J, with 10 bases between. In DNA form, the CDR3 reads TGTGCCAGCAGTTTTGATCAGAGGGATACGCAGTATTTT. This translates into CASSFDQRDTQYF.

The chain is built from TRBV11-3 and TRBJ2-3; D is perhaps TRBD2 (6 bases). Trimming removed 1 base from V and 5 bases from J, with 10 bases in between. The CDR3 totals 14 residues. In germline, CDR1 is SGHNT, CDR2 YENEEA. CDR3 nucleotides: TGTGCCAGCAGCTTAGGCGGGAAGGGAGATACGCAGTATTTT. The encoded protein is CASSLGGKGDTQYF.

The rearrangement uses TRBV10-3 and TRBJ1-6, with 9 nucleotides matching TRBD1. Germline V lookup: CDR1 ENHRY, CDR2 SYGVKD. The CDR3 spans 15 residues. J gave up 5 bases and V 8 bases, and 7 bases lay outside the gene matches. The DNA for the CDR3 is TGTGCCATCGGGGGACAGGGTACGGATAATTCACCCCTCCACTTT. Protein: CAIGGQGTDNSPLHF.

J is TRBJ2-7 and V is TRBV27, with D unresolved. This CDR3 is built from 17 residues. The V gene's germline CDR1 is MNHEY and CDR2 SMNVEV (reference sequence). Between the trimmed V and J ends, which lost 2 bases and 2 bases, there was a span of 19 bases. The CDR3 region has the DNA TGTGCCAGCAGTTTAACTTACGAGCGACCGTCACCCTACGAGCAGTACTTC. Amino acids: CASSLTYERPSPYEQYF.

The chain has TRBV7-2 and TRBJ1-6, with a weak D call TRBD1 (6 bases). The CDR3 consists of 16 residues. The germline CDR1 and CDR2 sequences are SGHTA and FQGNSA. V lost 2 bases to trimming and J lost 6 bases, with 14 bases between them. CDR3 region: CASSLQGTGPNSPLHF. For the CDR3, the DNA is TGTGCCAGCAGCTTACAAGGAACAGGGCCTAATTCACCCCTCCACTTT.

The chain employs TRBV10-3 and TRBJ2-1; TRBD2 aligns across 7 bases. V dropped 4 bases and J dropped 4; count of bases not matched to a gene: 4. This CDR3 spans 14 amino acids. Germline values: CDR1 ENHRY, CDR2 SYGVKD. This chain's CDR3 is CAISGTSEYNEQFF. DNA for the CDR3: TGTGCCATCAGTGGGACTAGTGAATACAATGAGCAGTTCTTC.

This sequence joins TRBV11-3 and TRBJ1-1; no definite D call. Germline CDR1 and CDR2: SGHNT and YENEEA. Trimming pared 2 bases from V and 3 bases from J, leaving 7 bases between. This CDR3 has 13 residues. The chain's CDR3 is CASSLYADTEAFF. DNA for the CDR3: TGTGCCAGCAGCTTATATGCGGACACTGAAGCTTTCTTT. The whole variable domain, filled in from reference TRBV11-3 and TRBJ1-1, reads EAGVVQSPRYKIIEKKQPVAFWCNPISGHNTLYWYLQNLGQGPELLIRYENEEAVDDSQLPKDRFSAERLKGVDSTLKIQPAELGDSAVYLCASSLYADTEAFFGQGTRLTVV.

This clone was counted a single time. This chain joins TRBV27 and TRBJ2-5, with TRBD2 as a possible D gene (6 bases). CDR1 and CDR2 (germline): MNHEY, SMNVEV (reference sequence). Trimming left V 3 bases short and J 1 base short, with 12 bases between. The CDR3 totals 15 residues. The CDR3 is CASSLGVGGQETQYF. The CDR3 nucleotides read TGTGCCAGCAGTTTGGGTGTGGGGGGCCAAGAGACCCAGTACTTC.

CDR3 in amino acids: CASSPQGGGRDNEQFF. The CDR3 region has the DNA TGTGCCAGCAGCCCCCAGGGGGGCGGGAGGGACAATGAGCAGTTCTTC. The chain uses TRBV7-2 and TRBJ2-1, with 9 bases lining up with TRBD2. The CDR3 loop spans 16 amino acids. Germline CDR1 reads SGHTA; CDR2 reads FQGNSA. The J segment lost 5 bases and the V segment lost 5 bases, leaving 10 bases of the junction unmatched.

This chain connects TRBV7-9 to TRBJ1-2, with TRBD1 matching 11 bases. This CDR3 has 16 amino acids. Germline V lookup: CDR1 SEHNR, CDR2 FQNEAQ (reference sequence). J gave up 4 bases and V 5 bases, and 9 bases lay outside the gene matches. This CDR3 is CASSIRTGGVLYGYTF. The CDR3 coding sequence is TGTGCCAGCAGCATACGGACAGGGGGCGTCCTCTATGGCTACACCTTC. Combining the CDR3 with reference TRBV7-9 and TRBJ1-2 gives the whole variable domain DTGVSQNPRHKITKRGQNVTFRCDPISEHNRLYWYRQTLGQGPEFLTYFQNEAQLEKSRLLSDRFSAERPKGSFSTLEIQRTEQGDSAMYLCASSIRTGGVLYGYTFGSGTRLTVV.

This clone is a singleton in its sample. This chain connects TRBV2 to TRBJ1-5; D ambiguous. CDR1 is SNHLY, CDR2 FYNNEI, per germline. The V end lost 3 bases, the J end lost 3 bases, and 9 bases lay between the germline ends. The CDR3 runs to 14 residues. The CDR3 region has the DNA TGTGCCAGCAGTGACAGTCAGGTCAATCAGCCCCAGCATTTT. It encodes CASSDSQVNQPQHF.

This chain uses TRBV4-1 with TRBJ2-7; 11 bases align to TRBD1. CDR1 is MGHRA, CDR2 YSYEKL, per germline. J lost 6 bases, V lost 1 base, and 5 bases had no gene match. CDR3 size: 15 residues. CDR3 residues: CASSQVGQGAIEQYF. In DNA, the CDR3 is TGCGCCAGCAGCCAAGTAGGACAGGGGGCCATCGAGCAGTACTTC.

This rearrangement joins TRBV3-1 (or the pseudogene TRBV3-2) to TRBJ2-7, with 13 bases matching TRBD2. Germline values: CDR1 LGHDT, CDR2 YNNKEL (reference sequence). Losses at the gene ends were 0 bases for V and 9 bases for J; bases not matched to a gene: 5. This CDR3 region has 15 residues. CDR3 region: CASSQDWTSGSWQYF. CDR3 bases: TGTGCCAGCAGCCAAGACTGGACTAGCGGGAGCTGGCAGTACTTC.

Remarks on this clone: This same CDR3 is encoded by further DNA sequences in the sample. This chain connects TRBV5-6 to TRBJ1-2; TRBD1 matches at 7 bases. Germline V gene lookup returns CDR1 SGHDT and CDR2 YYEEEE. There are 14 residues in the CDR3. V dropped 5 bases and J dropped 2; count of bases not matched to a gene: 6. In DNA form, the CDR3 reads TGTGCCAGCAGTCCCGGGACAGCAAACTATGGCTACACCTTC. Protein: CASSPGTANYGYTF.

This clone was seen only a few times. V usage is TRBV14 and J usage is TRBJ2-7; TRBD1 might be the D (6 bases). Germline V gene lookup returns CDR1 SGHDN and CDR2 FVKESK. CDR3 length: 15 residues. V was shortened by 0 bases and J by 3 bases, with 12 bases between the two germline ends. The CDR3 DNA sequence: TGTGCCAGCAGCCAAGAAACAGGGATTGGCTACGAGCAGTACTTC. As protein: CASSQETGIGYEQYF. Full variable domain (missing parts from reference TRBV14 and TRBJ2-7): EAGVTQFPSHSVIEKGQTVTLRCDPISGHDNLYWYRRVMGKEIKFLLHFVKESKQDESGMPNNRFLAERTGGTYSTLKVQPAELEDSGVYFCASSQETGIGYEQYFGPGTRLTVT.

The gene calls are TRBV6-5 and TRBJ2-3; 8 bases fit TRBD1. The CDR3 extends over 16 amino acids. The J segment lost 4 bases and the V segment lost 2 bases, leaving 8 bases of the junction unmatched. Germline CDR1 reads MNHEY; CDR2 reads SVGAGI. In nucleotides, the CDR3 is TGTGCCAGCAGTTACGCAGGGGGCGAGAGGGCAGATACGCAGTATTTT. Amino acids: CASSYAGGERADTQYF.